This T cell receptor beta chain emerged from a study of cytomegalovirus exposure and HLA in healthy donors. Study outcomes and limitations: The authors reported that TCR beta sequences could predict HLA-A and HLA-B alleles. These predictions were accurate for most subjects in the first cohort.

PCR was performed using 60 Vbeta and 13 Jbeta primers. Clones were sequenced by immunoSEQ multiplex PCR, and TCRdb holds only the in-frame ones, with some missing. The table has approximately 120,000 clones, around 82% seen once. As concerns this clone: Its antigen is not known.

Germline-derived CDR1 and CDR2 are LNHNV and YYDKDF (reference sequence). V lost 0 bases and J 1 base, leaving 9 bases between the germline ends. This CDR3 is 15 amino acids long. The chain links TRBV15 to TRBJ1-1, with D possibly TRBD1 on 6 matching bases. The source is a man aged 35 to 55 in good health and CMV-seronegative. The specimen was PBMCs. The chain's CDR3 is CATSRETGRNTEAFF. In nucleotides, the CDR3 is TGTGCCACCAGCAGAGAAACAGGGAGGAACACTGAAGCTTTCTTT.